This TCR beta chain was observed in a study of shared clonotypes between healthy human individuals. Turning to the study itself: The study drew on two women and three men aged 18 to 49 as donors. Three plates each covered CD4 naive and memory; CD8 naive two, CD8 memory one.

The CDR3 sequence is 15 residues long. With V trimmed by 1 base and J by 5 bases, 7 bases remained unmatched. Germline CDR1 reads SEHNR; CDR2 reads FQNEAQ (reference sequence). Template for every sorted-subset replicate PCR totaled roughly 210 ng DNA, 30,000 to 35,000 T cell genomes. The assay was immunoSEQ multiplex PCR, and TCRdb's table has in-frame clones only and misses some. Among about 2.1 million clones listed, 90% to 95% were seen once. In the naive CD8 group, cells lacked CD45RO and were positively selected for CCR7, so terminally differentiated effector memory CD45RA+ cells were left out. This chain connects TRBV7-9 to TRBJ1-2, with TRBD1 matching over 7 bases. Sequenced: naive CD8+ T cells from PBMCs. The sequence was obtained from a man between 18 and 35 years old in good health. Some clones in this sample may be carry-over from other donors' samples. CDR3 protein: CASSLVLQGVYGYTF. DNA for the CDR3: TGTGCCAGCAGCTTAGTTTTGCAGGGGGTATATGGCTACACCTTC. The complete variable domain, with remaining parts taken from reference TRBV7-9 and TRBJ1-2, reads DTGVSQNPRHKITKRGQNVTFRCDPISEHNRLYWYRQTLGQGPEFLTYFQNEAQLEKSRLLSDRFSAERPKGSFSTLEIQRTEQGDSAMYLCASSLVLQGVYGYTFGSGTRLTVV.